Shown below are 20 T cell receptor beta chains from a single sample sequenced in a study of OX40 agonist ivuxolimab in advanced cancers. This table comes from immunoSEQ multiplex PCR, and its TCRdb copy is limited to in-frame clones, with some not included. This table holds about 36,000 clones, about 79% found once. The starting material was CD4+ or CD8+ T cells sorted from blood, obtained in a trial of the OX40 agonist ivuxolimab. All receptors come from an adult with an advanced solid tumor such as melanoma, head and neck, liver or kidney cancer.

This CDR3 reads CASSPDREGVAFF. The CDR3 DNA reads TGTGCCAGCAGCCCCGACAGGGAGGGGGTAGCTTTCTTT. The chain links TRBV5-4 to TRBJ1-1; 7 bases agree with TRBD1. With 4 bases clipped from V and 10 bases from J, the junction kept 10 bases outside the gene matches. This CDR3 spans 13 amino acids. Germline values: CDR1 SGHNT, CDR2 YYREEE (reference sequence).

The chain recombines TRBV27 with TRBJ1-3, with 8 bases lining up with TRBD1. The CDR3 spans 16 residues. V was clipped by 9 bases and J by 7 bases; unmatched bases: 17. Germline CDR1 reads MNHEY; CDR2 reads SMNVEV (reference sequence). The CDR3 region is CARGGQELSWRNTIYF. For the CDR3, the DNA is TGTGCCAGAGGGGGACAGGAACTCTCCTGGCGGAACACCATATATTTT.

The chain has TRBV6-5 and TRBJ2-4; 9 nucleotides agree with TRBD1. The CDR3 totals 14 residues. V was clipped by 4 bases and J by 7 bases; unmatched bases: 5. Germline loops: CDR1 MNHEY, CDR2 SVGAGI. The CDR3 sequence: CASSSGQGTNIQYF. DNA of the CDR3: TGTGCCAGCAGTTCGGGACAGGGTACCAACATTCAGTACTTC.

The chain uses TRBV27 and TRBJ2-1; 12 positions agree with TRBD2. Germline V gives CDR1 MNHEY, CDR2 SMNVEV (reference sequence). V shed 6 bases and J 3 bases; nucleotides not matched to a gene: 3. The CDR3 totals 15 residues. The DNA of the CDR3 is TGTGCCAGCAGGAAGACTAGCGGGGGCTACAATGAGCAGTTCTTC. It is translated as CASRKTSGGYNEQFF.

The count of this clone is one. The rearrangement uses TRBV27 and TRBJ2-5; tentatively, D is TRBD1 (6 bases). V was clipped by 6 bases and J by 1 base, with 12 bases between them. CDR1 MNHEY and CDR2 SMNVEV come from the germline V gene (reference sequence). The CDR3 loop spans 14 amino acids. CDR3 residues: CASSRTVGQETQYF. The CDR3 DNA reads TGTGCCAGCAGCCGGACAGTTGGCCAAGAGACCCAGTACTTC.

This clone showed up just a few times. V gene TRBV6-5 combines with J gene TRBJ1-1, with D possibly matching TRBD1 (6 bases). In germline, CDR1 is MNHEY, CDR2 SVGAGI. V was pared by 0 bases and J by 7 bases, with 9 bases between. The length of the CDR3 is 13 residues. The CDR3 DNA reads as TGTGCCAGCAGTTACTCTGGACAGAATGAAGCTTTCTTT. Its translation is CASSYSGQNEAFF.

In its sample, this clone was seen once. The genes are TRBV5-4 and TRBJ1-1, with 10 nucleotides matching TRBD1. Germline assignment: CDR1 SGHNT and CDR2 YYREEE (reference sequence). The trim removed 4 bases at V and 4 bases at J, leaving 7 bases unmatched. This CDR3 region has 15 residues. Written as DNA, the CDR3 is TGTGCCAGCAGCCTCCCGGGACAGGGGAGCACTGAAGCTTTCTTT. Its protein is CASSLPGQGSTEAFF.

The chain has TRBV12-5 and TRBJ2-6, with TRBD2 matching 13 bases. The CDR3 sequence is 19 residues long. Germline CDR1 reads LGHNT; CDR2 reads FRNRAP. V trimming: 2 bases; J trimming: 0 bases; junction bases outside the gene matches: 4. The DNA of the CDR3 is TGTGCTAGTGGTTTGAGCCGACTAGCGGGGGGCTCTGGGGCCAACGTCCTGACTTTC. This gives the protein CASGLSRLAGGSGANVLTF.

V and J are TRBV4-2 and TRBJ1-5, with 10 bases fitting TRBD1. Trimming at V came to 1 base and at J to 5 bases, leaving 5 bases not matched to a gene. The CDR3 is 16 residues long. Germline CDR1 and CDR2: LGHNA and YNFKEQ. The DNA for the CDR3 is TGTGCCAGCAGCCAAGGGGACAGGGGATATGATCAGCCCCAGCATTTT. It encodes CASSQGDRGYDQPQHF.

V is TRBV6-7 and J is TRBJ2-7; a weak D match, TRBD1 (6 bases). TRBV6-7 qualifies as an ORF whose function is uncertain. Trimming stripped 2 bases from V and 2 bases from J, with 16 bases between. This CDR3 has 16 amino acids. The CDR3 is CASSYPTGTLPYEQYF. CDR3 coding DNA: TGTGCCAGCAGTTACCCCACCGGGACACTACCCTACGAGCAGTACTTC.

A single count supports this clone. The chain is built from TRBV9 and TRBJ1-4, with 8 bases lining up with TRBD1. There are 17 residues in the CDR3. From germline, CDR1 is SGDLS and CDR2 YYNGEE. The J segment lost 5 bases and the V segment lost 3 bases, leaving 12 bases of the junction unmatched. The DNA of the CDR3 is TGTGCCAGCAGCGCCGAACCCGGACAGGGTGAAAATGAAAAACTGTTTTTT. Residues: CASSAEPGQGENEKLFF. The full variable domain, in which reference TRBV9 and TRBJ1-4 provide the parts outside the CDR3, is DSGVTQTPKHLITATGQRVTLRCSPRSGDLSVYWYQQSLDQGLQFLIQYYNGEERAKGNILERFSAQQFPDLHSELNLSSLELGDSALYFCASSAEPGQGENEKLFFGSGTQLSVL.

The V gene is TRBV7-9, the J gene TRBJ2-2; D unclear. V lost 2 bases and J lost 1, with 5 bases in between. The CDR3 extends over 14 amino acids. Per the germline V gene, CDR1 is SEHNR and CDR2 is FQNEAQ (reference sequence). The CDR3 region is CASSLRQNTGELFF. The CDR3 DNA follows: TGTGCCAGCAGCTTACGACAGAACACCGGGGAGCTGTTTTTT.

This clone has a single count. The chain is built from TRBV6-5 and TRBJ1-2; 10 nucleotides agree with TRBD1. The CDR3 length is 15 residues. V shed 2 bases and J 3 bases; nucleotides not matched to a gene: 3. CDR1 and CDR2 (germline): MNHEY, SVGAGI. CDR3 coding DNA: TGTGCCAGCAGTTACGGACAGGGGGTCTACTATGGCTACACCTTC. As protein: CASSYGQGVYYGYTF.

The gene calls are TRBV18 and TRBJ2-2, with 7 bases aligning to TRBD1. The junction had 9 bases not matched to a gene; V was cut back by 5 bases and J by 0 bases. The CDR3 loop spans 17 amino acids. The V gene's germline CDR1 is KGHSH and CDR2 LQKENI. CDR3 DNA: TGTGCCAGCTCAGCCAGACAGGGTTTCGCGAACACCGGGGAGCTGTTTTTT. Its translation: CASSARQGFANTGELFF.

This clone was counted a few times. The gene calls are TRBV7-2 and TRBJ1-5; D is unresolved. Trimming left V 4 bases short and J 0 bases short, with 4 bases between. Per germline, CDR1 SGHTA and CDR2 FQGNSA. This CDR3 is 13 amino acids long. CDR3 residues: CASSSYSNQPQHF. CDR3 nucleotide sequence: TGTGCCAGCAGCTCGTATAGCAATCAGCCCCAGCATTTT. Filled out from reference TRBV7-2 and TRBJ1-5, the complete variable domain reads GAGVSQSPSNKVTEKGKDVELRCDPISGHTALYWYRQSLGQGLEFLIYFQGNSAPDKSGLPSDRFSAERTGGSVSTLTIQRTQQEDSAVYLCASSSYSNQPQHFGDGTRLSIL.

This sequence joins TRBV7-2 and TRBJ2-7; D remains unclear. This CDR3 has 12 amino acids. The V gene's germline CDR1 is SGHTA and CDR2 FQGNSA. The V end lost 2 bases, the J end lost 5 bases, and 7 bases lay between the germline ends. The CDR3 spells CASSLRANEQYF. CDR3 sequence (DNA): TGTGCCAGCAGCTTAAGGGCCAACGAGCAGTACTTC.

This chain uses TRBV2 with TRBJ2-2; a possible D gene is TRBD2 (5 bases). The CDR3 is 12 residues long. The germline V gene encodes CDR1 SNHLY and CDR2 FYNNEI. V was shortened by 8 bases and J by 3 bases, with 7 bases between the two germline ends. In DNA form, the CDR3 reads TGTGCCAGCCGGCGGGACACCGGGGAGCTGTTTTTT. This codes for CASRRDTGELFF. Based on the CDR3 plus reference TRBV2 and TRBJ2-2, the full variable domain is EPEVTQTPSHQVTQMGQEVILRCVPISNHLYFYWYRQILGQKVEFLVSFYNNEISEKSEIFDDQFSVERPDGSNFTLKIRSTKLEDSAMYFCASRRDTGELFFGEGSRLTVL.

The chain links TRBV29-1 to TRBJ2-2; the D is unclear. CDR1 and CDR2 (germline): SQVTM, ANQGSEA. V lost 2 bases to trimming and J lost 1 base, with 8 bases between them. This CDR3 is built from 14 residues. The CDR3 sequence: CSVESKRNTGELFF. The DNA for the CDR3 is TGCAGCGTTGAAAGCAAAAGGAACACCGGGGAGCTGTTTTTT.

This clone was observed once. The chain employs TRBV2 and TRBJ2-7; 10 positions agree with TRBD1. CDR3 length equals 13 residues. Germline loops: CDR1 SNHLY, CDR2 FYNNEI. Unmatched junction bases numbered 4, after V lost 6 bases and J lost 5 bases. The chain's CDR3 is CASRRDRGHEQYF. The CDR3 nucleotides are TGTGCCAGCAGACGGGACAGGGGCCACGAGCAGTACTTC.

This clone was counted only a few times. The chain combines TRBV9 with TRBJ2-7; D uncertain. CDR1 and CDR2 (germline): SGDLS, YYNGEE. V was pared by 0 bases and J by 4 bases, with 11 bases between. The CDR3 covers 14 residues. The CDR3: CASSVDPQTYEQYF. The CDR3, as DNA: TGTGCCAGCAGCGTAGACCCCCAAACATACGAGCAGTACTTC.